The next 7 T cell receptor beta chains were all read from a single sample in a study of CD8+ T cells in alopecia areata. As for treatment: oral pan-JAK inhibitor, 5-10 mg twice daily. Extracted RNA was reverse transcribed into cDNA, the sequencing template. The protocol was immunoSEQ multiplex PCR, while the TCRdb copy is restricted to in-frame clones and leaves out a portion. The top ten clones hold roughly 18% of a sample with 90,000 or so clones, about 44% of them seen once. The sample was CD8+ T cells sorted from blood, taken at week 24, from a patient treated with tofacitinib. These TCRs come from a human donor with alopecia areata.

This clone was counted a few times. The rearrangement joins TRBV6-1 to TRBJ2-7; D is ambiguous. The CDR3 spans 14 residues. From germline, CDR1 is MNHNS and CDR2 SASEGT. Trimming left V 6 bases short and J 3 bases short, with 15 bases between. The DNA of the CDR3 is TGTGCCAGCAGCCCGCCCTCGAGATTCTACGAGCAGTACTTC. Translation gives CASSPPSRFYEQYF.

A single count supports this clone. The chain combines TRBV27 with TRBJ1-1; 7 bases agree with TRBD1. The germline gives CDR1 MNHEY, CDR2 SMNVEV (reference sequence). This CDR3 comprises 13 residues. Germline trimming cut 9 bases from V and 4 bases from J; bases unmatched to any gene: 8. CDR3 protein: CASRTGDGTEAFF. The CDR3, as DNA: TGTGCCAGTCGAACAGGGGACGGCACTGAAGCTTTCTTT.

This clone turned up a few times. The chain uses TRBV30 and TRBJ2-5; D is unclear. The CDR3 has 12 amino acids. V lost 2 bases to trimming and J lost 1 base, with 5 bases between them. From germline, CDR1 is GTSNPN and CDR2 SVGIG (reference sequence). The CDR3 nucleotides are TGTGCCTGGAGTTCCGGCCAAGAGACCCAGTACTTC. Translated, it gives CAWSSGQETQYF.

About this clone itself: Other nucleotide sequences from this sample produce the same CDR3. The chain is built from TRBV4-1 and TRBJ2-7, with D unresolved. CDR1 MGHRA and CDR2 YSYEKL come from the germline V gene. Trimming took off 0 bases at V and 3 bases at J, with 9 bases between the two ends. This CDR3 region has 14 residues. In DNA form, the CDR3 reads TGCGCCAGCAGCCAAGAGGGTAGCAGCTACGAGCAGTACTTC. It is translated as CASSQEGSSYEQYF.

Written as DNA, the CDR3 is TGTGCCAGCAGCTTAGGGGGACAGGGCTACGAGCAGTACTTC. Its protein product is CASSLGGQGYEQYF. V and J are TRBV7-8 and TRBJ2-7, with TRBD1 matching over 9 bases. The CDR3 is 14 amino acids. CDR1 is SGHVS, CDR2 FQNEAQ, per germline. Germline trimming cut 1 base from V and 3 bases from J; bases unmatched to any gene: 1.

The rearrangement uses TRBV25-1 and TRBJ2-5, with 11 positions matching TRBD2. V shed 4 bases, J shed 4 bases, and the junction held 8 bases outside the gene matches. The germline V gene encodes CDR1 MGHDK and CDR2 SYGVNS. This CDR3 spans 16 amino acids. The CDR3, as DNA: TGTGCCAGCAGTGTAACAGGGACTAGCGGAGGAGAGACCCAGTACTTC. As protein: CASSVTGTSGGETQYF.

The chain recombines TRBV9 with TRBJ2-7; TRBD1 might be the D (6 bases). Trimming left V 0 bases short and J 2 bases short, with 9 bases between. The germline V gene encodes CDR1 SGDLS and CDR2 YYNGEE. The CDR3 sequence is 14 residues long. The CDR3 protein is CASSVGTGPYEQYF. CDR3 sequence (DNA): TGTGCCAGCAGCGTAGGTACAGGGCCCTACGAGCAGTACTTC.